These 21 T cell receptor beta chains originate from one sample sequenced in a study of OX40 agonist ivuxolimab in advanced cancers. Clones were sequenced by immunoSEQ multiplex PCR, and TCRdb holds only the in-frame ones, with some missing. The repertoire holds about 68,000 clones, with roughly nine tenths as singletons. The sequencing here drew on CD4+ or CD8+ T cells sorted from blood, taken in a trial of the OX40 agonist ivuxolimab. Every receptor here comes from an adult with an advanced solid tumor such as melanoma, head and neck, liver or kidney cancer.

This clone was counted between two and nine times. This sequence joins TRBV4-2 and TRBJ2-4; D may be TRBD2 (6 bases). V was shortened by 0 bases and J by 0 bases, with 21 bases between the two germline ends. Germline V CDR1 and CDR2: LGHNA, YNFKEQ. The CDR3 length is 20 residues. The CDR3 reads CASSQEPPSVERIAKNIQYF. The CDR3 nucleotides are TGTGCCAGCAGCCAAGAACCCCCTAGCGTCGAGAGGATAGCCAAAAACATTCAGTACTTC.

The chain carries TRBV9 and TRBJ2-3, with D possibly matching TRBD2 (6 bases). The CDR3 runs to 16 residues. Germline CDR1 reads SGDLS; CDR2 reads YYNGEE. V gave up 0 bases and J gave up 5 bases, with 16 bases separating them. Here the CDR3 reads CASSVVGSPLRDTQYF. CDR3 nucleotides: TGTGCCAGCAGCGTAGTCGGGAGTCCTCTAAGAGATACGCAGTATTTT.

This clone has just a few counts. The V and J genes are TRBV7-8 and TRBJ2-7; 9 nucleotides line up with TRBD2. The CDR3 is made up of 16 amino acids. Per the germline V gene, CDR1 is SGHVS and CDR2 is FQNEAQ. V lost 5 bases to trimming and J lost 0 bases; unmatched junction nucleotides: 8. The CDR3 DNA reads TGTGCCAGCAGCCCCCGGACTAGCGATATCTCCTACGAGCAGTACTTC. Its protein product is CASSPRTSDISYEQYF.

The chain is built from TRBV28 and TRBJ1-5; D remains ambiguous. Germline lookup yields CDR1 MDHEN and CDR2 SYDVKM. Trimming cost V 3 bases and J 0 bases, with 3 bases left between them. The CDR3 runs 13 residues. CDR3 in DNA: TGTGCCAGCAGTTTTTCTAGCAATCAGCCCCAGCATTTT. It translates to CASSFSSNQPQHF.

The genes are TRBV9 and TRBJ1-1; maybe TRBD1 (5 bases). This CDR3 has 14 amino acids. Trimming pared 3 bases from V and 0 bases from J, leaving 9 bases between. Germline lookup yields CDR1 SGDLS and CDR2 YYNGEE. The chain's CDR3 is CASSADIMNTEAFF. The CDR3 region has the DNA TGTGCCAGCAGCGCGGACATAATGAACACTGAAGCTTTCTTT.

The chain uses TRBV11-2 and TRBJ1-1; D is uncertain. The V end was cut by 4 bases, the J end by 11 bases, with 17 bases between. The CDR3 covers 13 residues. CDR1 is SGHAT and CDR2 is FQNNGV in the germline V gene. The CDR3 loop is CASSSTRLFGAFF. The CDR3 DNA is TGTGCCAGCAGCTCCACAAGACTTTTTGGGGCTTTCTTT.

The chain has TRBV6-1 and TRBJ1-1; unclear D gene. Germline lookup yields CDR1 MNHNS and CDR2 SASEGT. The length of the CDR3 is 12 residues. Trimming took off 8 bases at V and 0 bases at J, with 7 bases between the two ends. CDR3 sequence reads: CASCQVNTEAFF. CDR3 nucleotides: TGTGCCAGCTGCCAGGTGAACACTGAAGCTTTCTTT.

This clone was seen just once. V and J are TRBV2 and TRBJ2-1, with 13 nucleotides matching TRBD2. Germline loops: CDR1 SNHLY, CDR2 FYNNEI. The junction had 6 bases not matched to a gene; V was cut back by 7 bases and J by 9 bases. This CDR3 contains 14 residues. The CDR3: CASIGLAGVGEQFF. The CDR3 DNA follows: TGTGCCAGCATCGGACTAGCGGGAGTAGGTGAGCAGTTCTTC. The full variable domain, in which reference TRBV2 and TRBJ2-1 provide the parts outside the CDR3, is EPEVTQTPSHQVTQMGQEVILRCVPISNHLYFYWYRQILGQKVEFLVSFYNNEISEKSEIFDDQFSVERPDGSNFTLKIRSTKLEDSAMYFCASIGLAGVGEQFFGPGTRLTVL.

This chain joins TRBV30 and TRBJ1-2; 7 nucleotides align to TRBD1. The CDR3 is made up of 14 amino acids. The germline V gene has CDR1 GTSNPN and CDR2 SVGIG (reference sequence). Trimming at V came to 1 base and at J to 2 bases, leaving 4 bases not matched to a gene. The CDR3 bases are TGTGCCTGGAGTGCGACAGGGCGAAACTATGGCTACACCTTC. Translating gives CAWSATGRNYGYTF.

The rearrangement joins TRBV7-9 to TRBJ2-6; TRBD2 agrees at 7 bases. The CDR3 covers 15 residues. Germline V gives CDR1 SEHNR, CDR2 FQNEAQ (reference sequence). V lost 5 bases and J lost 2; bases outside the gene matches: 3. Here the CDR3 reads CASSGGGTGANVLTF. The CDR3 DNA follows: TGTGCCAGCAGCGGGGGAGGGACTGGGGCCAACGTCCTGACTTTC.

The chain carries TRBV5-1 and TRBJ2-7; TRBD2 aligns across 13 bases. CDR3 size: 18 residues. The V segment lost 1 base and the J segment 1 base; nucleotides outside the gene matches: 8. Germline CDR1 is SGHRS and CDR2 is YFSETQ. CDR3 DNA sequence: TGCGCCAGCAGCTTGTATCCGGGACTAGCGGGAAGTTCCTACGAGCAGTACTTC. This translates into CASSLYPGLAGSSYEQYF. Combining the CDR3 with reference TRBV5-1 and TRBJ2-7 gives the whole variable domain KAGVTQTPRYLIKTRGQQVTLSCSPISGHRSVSWYQQTPGQGLQFLFEYFSETQRNKGNFPGRFSGRQFSNSRSEMNVSTLELGDSALYLCASSLYPGLAGSSYEQYFGPGTRLTVT.

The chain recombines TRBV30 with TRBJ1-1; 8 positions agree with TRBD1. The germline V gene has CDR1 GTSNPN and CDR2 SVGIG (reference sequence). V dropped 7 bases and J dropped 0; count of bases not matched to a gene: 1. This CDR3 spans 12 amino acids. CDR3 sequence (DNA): TGTGCCTCGGACAGGGTGAACACTGAAGCTTTCTTT. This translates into CASDRVNTEAFF.

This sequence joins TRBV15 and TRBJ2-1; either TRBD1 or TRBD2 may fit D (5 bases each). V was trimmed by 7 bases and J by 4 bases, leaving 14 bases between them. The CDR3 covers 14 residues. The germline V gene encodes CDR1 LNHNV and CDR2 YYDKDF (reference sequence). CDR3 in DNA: TGTGCCACCAAGGGGACCCGGACTTACAATGAGCAGTTCTTC. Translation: CATKGTRTYNEQFF. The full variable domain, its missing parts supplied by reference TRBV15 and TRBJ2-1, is DAMVIQNPRYQVTQFGKPVTLSCSQTLNHNVMYWYQQKSSQAPKLLFHYYDKDFNNEADTPDNFQSRRPNTSFCFLDIRSPGLGDTAMYLCATKGTRTYNEQFFGPGTRLTVL.

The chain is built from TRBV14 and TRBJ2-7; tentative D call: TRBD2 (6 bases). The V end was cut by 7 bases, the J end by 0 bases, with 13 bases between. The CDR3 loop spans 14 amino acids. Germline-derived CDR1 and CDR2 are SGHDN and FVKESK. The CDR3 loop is CASKSGLSSYEQYF. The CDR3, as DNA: TGTGCCAGCAAGTCGGGACTCTCCTCCTACGAGCAGTACTTC. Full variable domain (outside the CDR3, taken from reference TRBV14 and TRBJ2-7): EAGVTQFPSHSVIEKGQTVTLRCDPISGHDNLYWYRRVMGKEIKFLLHFVKESKQDESGMPNNRFLAERTGGTYSTLKVQPAELEDSGVYFCASKSGLSSYEQYFGPGTRLTVT.

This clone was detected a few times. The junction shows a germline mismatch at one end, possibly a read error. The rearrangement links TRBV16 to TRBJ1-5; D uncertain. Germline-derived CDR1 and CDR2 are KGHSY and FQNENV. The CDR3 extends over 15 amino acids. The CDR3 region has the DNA TGTGCCAGCAGCCAATGGGCAGATAGCAATCAGCCGCAGCATTTT. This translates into CASSQWADSNQPQHF.

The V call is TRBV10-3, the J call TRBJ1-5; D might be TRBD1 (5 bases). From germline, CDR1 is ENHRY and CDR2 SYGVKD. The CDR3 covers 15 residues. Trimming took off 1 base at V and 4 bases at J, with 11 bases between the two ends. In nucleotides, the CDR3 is TGTGCCATCAGTGAGTACGGACAAGCTAATCAGCCCCAGCATTTT. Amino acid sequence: CAISEYGQANQPQHF.

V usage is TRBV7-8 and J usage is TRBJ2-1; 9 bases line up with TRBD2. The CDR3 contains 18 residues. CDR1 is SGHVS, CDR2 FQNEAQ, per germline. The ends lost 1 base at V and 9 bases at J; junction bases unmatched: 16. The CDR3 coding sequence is TGTGCCAGCAGCTTAGGGTGGTCTAGACTAGCGGAGGGGGGTGAGCAGTTCTTC. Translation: CASSLGWSRLAEGGEQFF.

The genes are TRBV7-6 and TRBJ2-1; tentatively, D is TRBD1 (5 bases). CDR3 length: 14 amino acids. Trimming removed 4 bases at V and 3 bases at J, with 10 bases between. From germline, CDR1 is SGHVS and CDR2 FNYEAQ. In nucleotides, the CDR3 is TGTGCCAGCAGCTCGACCGACAGCTACAATGAGCAGTTCTTC. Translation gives CASSSTDSYNEQFF.

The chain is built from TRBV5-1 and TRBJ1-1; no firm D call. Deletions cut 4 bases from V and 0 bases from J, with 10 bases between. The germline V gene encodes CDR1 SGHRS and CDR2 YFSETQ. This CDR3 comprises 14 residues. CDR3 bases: TGCGCCAGCAGCCTCAATGGCATGAACACTGAAGCTTTCTTT. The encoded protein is CASSLNGMNTEAFF.

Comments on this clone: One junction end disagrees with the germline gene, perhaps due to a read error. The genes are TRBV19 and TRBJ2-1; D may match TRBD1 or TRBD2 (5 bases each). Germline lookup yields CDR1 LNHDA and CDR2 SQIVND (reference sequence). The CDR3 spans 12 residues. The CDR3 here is CASSRDRLDRVF. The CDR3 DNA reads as TGTGCCAGTAGCCGGGACCGCCTCGACCGGGTCTTC.

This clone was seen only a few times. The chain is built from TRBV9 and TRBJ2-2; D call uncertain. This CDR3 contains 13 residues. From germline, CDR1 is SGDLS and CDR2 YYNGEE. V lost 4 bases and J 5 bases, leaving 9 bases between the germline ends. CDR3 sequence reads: CASSTAATGELFF. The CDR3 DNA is TGTGCCAGCAGCACCGCAGCAACCGGGGAGCTGTTTTTT.